The 18 T cell receptor beta chains reported below all come from one sample, sequenced in a study of regulatory T cells in long-lasting Graves disease. As to time point: newly diagnosed GD, antithyroid drugs for less than 3 months. Extracted RNA from PBMCs served as the source of the TCR library. Assembly of TCR beta libraries relied on iRepertoire HTBI primers together with Arm-PCR of CDR3 regions. Each CDR3 protein gets one entry after TCRdb re-called the multiplex PCR reads with MiXCR. The sample contains about 450,000 distinct CDR3 sequences, roughly 15% of which appear only once. These same data were also listed under a study on T cells in Graves' hyperthyroidism and ophthalmopathy.

This material consisted of peripheral blood mononuclear cells (PBMCs), taken at new diagnosis, from a patient treated with antithyroid drugs. The receptors come from a woman between 25 and 40 years old with Graves disease.

For this clonotype: No conserved phenylalanine or tryptophan is present at the end of the CDR3, so a read error is the likely explanation. The chain uses TRBV11-2 and TRBJ2-2, with 11 bases that match TRBD2. Trimming removed 4 bases from V and 7 bases from J; junction bases left unmatched: 8. Looked up from germline, CDR1 is SGHAT and CDR2 is FQNNGV. The CDR3 consists of 16 residues. In DNA form, the CDR3 reads TGTGCCAGCAGCTCGTCGACTAGCGGGATGGACGGGGAGCTGTTTTCT. It encodes CASSSSTSGMDGELFS.

This clonotype was seen repeatedly, ten times or more. The V gene is TRBV7-8, the J gene TRBJ2-7, with D possibly called TRBD1 or TRBD2 (5 bases each). CDR3 length: 15 residues. CDR1 and CDR2 from the germline V gene are SGHVS and FQNEAQ. With 0 bases removed from V and 3 bases from J, the gap between germline ends came to 12 bases. The CDR3 sequence is CASSLAGTRSYEQYF. Here the CDR3 DNA reads TGTGCCAGCAGCTTAGCCGGGACGCGGAGCTACGAGCAGTACTTC.

The chain carries TRBV27 and TRBJ2-1, with TRBD2 identical over 11 bases. The CDR3 contains 16 residues. Looked up from germline, CDR1 is MNHEY and CDR2 is SMNVEV (reference sequence). J gave up 7 bases and V 2 bases, and 7 bases lay outside the gene matches. The CDR3 DNA is TGTGCCAGCAGTTTACCCCTAACTAGCGGGAGTAATGAGCAGTTCTTC. Its translation: CASSLPLTSGSNEQFF.

This clonotype was seen many times. The V gene is TRBV18, the J gene TRBJ1-2; 9 bases agree with TRBD1. The junction had 3 bases not matched to a gene; V was cut back by 6 bases and J by 4 bases. CDR1 KGHSH and CDR2 LQKENI come from the germline V gene. This CDR3 region has 13 residues. CDR3 coding DNA: TGTGCCAGCTCGGAGGGACAGGGCTATGGCTACACCTTC. Its translation is CASSEGQGYGYTF.

This clonotype was detected many times. This chain links TRBV7-3 with TRBJ2-5, with a tentative D call TRBD1 (5 bases). V was clipped by 0 bases and J by 5 bases, with 13 bases between them. Per the germline V gene, CDR1 is SGHTA and CDR2 is FQGTGA. The CDR3 covers 15 residues. CDR3 sequence: CASSLTGSGSETQYF. The CDR3 DNA sequence: TGTGCCAGCAGCTTAACAGGGTCAGGGTCGGAGACCCAGTACTTC.

V usage is TRBV20-1 and J usage is TRBJ2-7, with D possibly TRBD2 on 5 matching bases. This CDR3 is 11 amino acids long. Germline V lookup: CDR1 DFQATT, CDR2 SNEGSKA (reference sequence). V lost 4 bases and J 7 bases, leaving 11 bases between the germline ends. Here the CDR3 DNA reads TGCAGTGCTATGTTTCAGCGGGAGCAGTACTTC. Translating it yields CSAMFQREQYF.

This clonotype was observed many times. The J gene is TRBJ2-7, the V gene TRBV28; no clear D gene. The germline gives CDR1 MDHEN, CDR2 SYDVKM. The CDR3 sequence is 15 residues long. V was shortened by 6 bases and J by 3 bases, with 18 bases between the two germline ends. CDR3 sequence (DNA): TGTGCCAGCAGCTCAATAACCTCGATGGGCTACGAGCAGTACTTC. Translation gives CASSSITSMGYEQYF.

This clonotype was counted at least ten times. This chain uses TRBV5-1 with TRBJ1-3; TRBD1 might be the D (5 bases). Per the germline V gene, CDR1 is SGHRS and CDR2 is YFSETQ. Trimming removed 4 bases from V and 2 bases from J, with 16 bases in between. This CDR3 is built from 16 residues. The CDR3 coding sequence is TGCGCCAGCAGCCCAGGCCATGGGGGAACTGGAAACACCATATATTTT. This sequence encodes CASSPGHGGTGNTIYF. The full variable domain, its missing parts supplied by reference TRBV5-1 and TRBJ1-3, is KAGVTQTPRYLIKTRGQQVTLSCSPISGHRSVSWYQQTPGQGLQFLFEYFSETQRNKGNFPGRFSGRQFSNSRSEMNVSTLELGDSALYLCASSPGHGGTGNTIYFGEGSWLTVV.

This clonotype was recorded at least ten times. At one boundary the junction diverges from the germline segment, which might be a read error. The chain recombines TRBV20-1 with TRBJ2-5, with 7 bases lining up with TRBD2. In germline, CDR1 is DFQATT, CDR2 SNEGSKA (reference sequence). The CDR3 has 18 amino acids. This CDR3 reads CSASSPTLAGTFQEAQYF. The CDR3 DNA is TGCAGTGCTAGCTCCCCCACCTTAGCGGGTACCTTCCAAGAGGCCCAGTACTTC.

This clonotype was observed at least ten times. This sequence joins TRBV24-1 and TRBJ1-5; TRBD1 might be the D (6 bases). V lost 0 bases to trimming and J lost 7 bases, with 12 bases between them. This CDR3 has 15 amino acids. Per germline, CDR1 KGHDR and CDR2 SFDVKD. The DNA of the CDR3 is TGTGCCACCAGTGATTTGGGGTCAGGGGACCAGCCCCAGCATTTT. Its translation: CATSDLGSGDQPQHF.

V usage is TRBV11-2 and J usage is TRBJ1-6; D perhaps matches TRBD1 (6 bases). This CDR3 is 14 amino acids long. In germline, CDR1 is SGHAT, CDR2 FQNNGV. V was trimmed by 3 bases and J by 10 bases, leaving 13 bases between them. For the CDR3, the DNA is TGTGCCAGCAGCTTTGCAGGGGACCGGTCACCCCTCCACTTT. Translating gives CASSFAGDRSPLHF.

This clonotype was recorded many times. The chain combines TRBV6-2 or TRBV6-3 with TRBJ2-7; D not resolved. Trimming removed 0 bases at V and 6 bases at J, with 6 bases between. CDR3 size: 12 residues. In germline, CDR1 is MNHEY, CDR2 SVGEGT. The CDR3, as DNA: TGTGCCAGCAGTTACTCGTGGGGCGAGCAGTACTTC. Translated: CASSYSWGEQYF.

This clonotype was picked up many times. The chain uses TRBV6-2 or TRBV6-3 and TRBJ1-1; possible D gene TRBD1, 5 bases. V was pared by 5 bases and J by 1 base, with 14 bases between. The length of the CDR3 is 15 residues. CDR1 MNHEY and CDR2 SVGEGT come from the germline V gene. CDR3 in amino acids: CASSGRVARNTEAFF. The CDR3, as DNA: TGTGCCAGCAGTGGCAGGGTGGCGAGGAACACTGAAGCTTTCTTT.

This clonotype was picked up a small number of times. V usage is TRBV7-6 and J usage is TRBJ2-1; no firm D call. V lost 3 bases and J lost 5, with 8 bases in between. The CDR3 has 13 amino acids. In germline, CDR1 is SGHVS, CDR2 FNYEAQ. This CDR3 is CASSFGEHNEQFF. DNA for the CDR3: TGTGCCAGCAGCTTCGGTGAGCACAATGAGCAGTTCTTC.

Ten or more counts support this clonotype. V is TRBV11-3 and J is TRBJ2-1; tentatively, D is TRBD1 or TRBD2 (5 bases each). Trimming cost V 5 bases and J 6 bases, with 14 bases left between them. Germline V CDR1 and CDR2: SGHNT, YENEEA. CDR3 length: 14 amino acids. The CDR3: CASSPHRGLNEQFF. Written as DNA, the CDR3 is TGTGCCAGCAGCCCCCACCGGGGCCTCAATGAGCAGTTCTTC.

In this sample, this clonotype turned up many times. This chain uses TRBV6-4 with TRBJ1-1; D is ambiguous. Trimming took 0 bases from V and 4 from J, leaving 9 bases between them. The CDR3 is made up of 14 amino acids. Germline V gene data show CDR1 as MRHNA and CDR2 as SNTAGT. CDR3 region: CASSDSSRGTEAFF. CDR3 nucleotide sequence: TGTGCCAGCAGTGACTCGAGCCGCGGCACTGAAGCTTTCTTT.

This clonotype was counted ten times or more. In DNA, the CDR3 is TGTGCCAGCAGTTACTCGTCGGGGGTAACTGAAGCTTTCTTT. It is translated as CASSYSSGVTEAFF. The V gene is TRBV6-5, the J gene TRBJ1-1; D might be TRBD1 (5 bases). This CDR3 has 14 residues. Germline V gene data show CDR1 as MNHEY and CDR2 as SVGAGI. Trimming removed 0 bases from V and 5 bases from J, with 10 bases in between.

This chain connects TRBV19 to TRBJ2-1; possibly TRBD1 or TRBD2 for D (5 bases each). With 3 bases removed from V and 7 bases from J, the gap between germline ends came to 19 bases. CDR3 size: 16 residues. Germline loops: CDR1 LNHDA, CDR2 SQIVND (reference sequence). The CDR3 nucleotides are TGTGCCAGTAGTATGCCAGCAGCCTACAGGAGGAATGAGCAGTTCTTC. Translated, it gives CASSMPAAYRRNEQFF.